A single count supports the clone carrying this TCR beta chain. Its specificity is not known. Mismatch with germline at one junction end may stem from a read error. PCR used 60 Vbeta primers and 13 Jbeta primers. Assay used: immunoSEQ multiplex PCR; TCRdb lists only in-frame clones, some missing. The table has under 110,000 clones, under 80% seen once. The CDR3 loop spans 11 amino acids. Germline CDR1 and CDR2: MDHEN and SYDVKM. The sample is drawn from a study of cytomegalovirus exposure and HLA in healthy donors. Study results and limitations: Analyzed later, most CMV-associated TCR beta chains appeared HLA-restricted.

This chain connects TRBV28 to TRBJ2-3, with D possibly TRBD1 on 6 matching bases. The clonotype originates from a woman aged 45-59 years in good health and CMV-seropositive. The sample taken for sequencing was PBMCs. The CDR3 coding sequence is TGTGCCAGCAGTTTACGCGGACAGTCATTTTTT. Its translation: CASSLRGQSFF.